This T cell receptor beta chain originates from a study of siplizumab effects on memory and regulatory T cells. Study-level findings and limits: Naive T cells seemed more diverse than memory cells and seemed major alloresponse contributors. The authors did not confirm suppressive function in proliferating Tregs from siplizumab cultures. In the presence of siplizumab, alloreactive sequences traceable to unstimulated CD4+ memory cells were significantly reduced.

In this sample, this clone turned up once. Its antigen is not identified. Germline lookup yields CDR1 ENHRY and CDR2 SYGVKD. The J segment lost 1 base and the V segment lost 3 bases, leaving 11 bases of the junction unmatched. CDR3 length: 17 amino acids. Only in-frame clones appear in the TCRdb table, and some are missing; sequencing was by immunoSEQ multiplex PCR. This table holds more than 90,000 clones, roughly 91% found once. The genes are TRBV10-3 and TRBJ1-2; 7 bases align to TRBD1. Sequenced sample: non-Treg CD4+ T cells sorted from blood. This TCR was sampled from a human donor in good health. CDR3: CAISDVLQGQNNYGYTF. The CDR3 DNA reads TGTGCCATCAGTGACGTCCTTCAGGGACAGAATAACTATGGCTACACCTTC.